These T cell receptor beta chains were read from a single sample in a study of shared clonotypes between healthy human individuals. Profiled with immunoSEQ multiplex PCR; TCRdb holds only in-frame clones, not every one. The table includes some 1,100,000 clones, around three quarters detected once. The source material was memory CD4+ T cells from PBMCs. The receptors were gathered from a man aged 18 to 29 in good health. Some clones in this sample may be carry-over from other donors' samples. The CDR3 runs from the conserved cysteine through the conserved F or W. D genes are given only for firm matches. The size field is filled for only some rows; it gives once, few, many or a size class.

clone_size j_call v_call d_call cdr3_nt cdr3_aa
. TRBJ2-3 TRBV7-2 . TGTGCCAGCAGCTTACAGGGGGGGGCGGATACGCAGTATTTT CASSLQGGADTQYF
. TRBJ1-2 TRBV5-4 . TGTGCCAGCAGCTTGGGGGGTGTCATCTATGGCTACACCTTC CASSLGGVIYGYTF
once TRBJ1-3 TRBV6-5 . TGTGCCAGCAGCCCCCCAGGGACTGGAAACACCATATATTTT CASSPPGTGNTIYF
once TRBJ2-6 TRBV19 . TGTGCCAGTAGTACCACCAGGGTTTCTGGGGCCAACGTCCTGACTTTC CASSTTRVSGANVLTF
. TRBJ2-1 TRBV27 . TGTGCCAGCAGTTTTTCCCCGTTGAGTGAGCAGTTCTTC CASSFSPLSEQFF
. TRBJ2-3 TRBV7-2 . TGTGCCAGCAGCCCAGCGATGGGGACCACAGATACGCAGTATTTT CASSPAMGTTDTQYF
. TRBJ1-2 TRBV29-1 TRBD1 TGCAGCGTCAGACAGGGGGCGGGTGGCTACACCTTC CSVRQGAGGYTF
. TRBJ1-1 TRBV20-1 . TGCAGTGCTAGGAAGAACACTGAAGCTTTCTTT CSARKNTEAFF
. TRBJ2-7 TRBV7-8 . TGTGCCAGCAGCTTAGGAGTACTCGAGGTTTACGAGCAGTACTTC CASSLGVLEVYEQYF
. TRBJ1-1 TRBV2 . TGTGCCAGCACCACGGTGATGAACACTGAAGCTTTCTTT CASTTVMNTEAFF
. TRBJ1-5 TRBV28 TRBD1 TGTGCCAGCACTTTGACAGGGCTGTATGGGGGCAATCAGCCCCAGCATTTT CASTLTGLYGGNQPQHF
. TRBJ2-5 TRBV7-2 TRBD2 TGTGCCAGCAGCTCTGGACTAGCGGGAGCGATAGAGACCCAGTACTTC CASSSGLAGAIETQYF
. TRBJ2-2 TRBV5-1 . TGCGCCAGCAGGAAAACAGTAACGAACACCGGGGAGCTGTTTTTT CASRKTVTNTGELFF
. TRBJ2-3 TRBV7-7 TRBD1 TGTGCCAGCAGCGCGGACAGGGTTTCAGATACGCAGTATTTT CASSADRVSDTQYF